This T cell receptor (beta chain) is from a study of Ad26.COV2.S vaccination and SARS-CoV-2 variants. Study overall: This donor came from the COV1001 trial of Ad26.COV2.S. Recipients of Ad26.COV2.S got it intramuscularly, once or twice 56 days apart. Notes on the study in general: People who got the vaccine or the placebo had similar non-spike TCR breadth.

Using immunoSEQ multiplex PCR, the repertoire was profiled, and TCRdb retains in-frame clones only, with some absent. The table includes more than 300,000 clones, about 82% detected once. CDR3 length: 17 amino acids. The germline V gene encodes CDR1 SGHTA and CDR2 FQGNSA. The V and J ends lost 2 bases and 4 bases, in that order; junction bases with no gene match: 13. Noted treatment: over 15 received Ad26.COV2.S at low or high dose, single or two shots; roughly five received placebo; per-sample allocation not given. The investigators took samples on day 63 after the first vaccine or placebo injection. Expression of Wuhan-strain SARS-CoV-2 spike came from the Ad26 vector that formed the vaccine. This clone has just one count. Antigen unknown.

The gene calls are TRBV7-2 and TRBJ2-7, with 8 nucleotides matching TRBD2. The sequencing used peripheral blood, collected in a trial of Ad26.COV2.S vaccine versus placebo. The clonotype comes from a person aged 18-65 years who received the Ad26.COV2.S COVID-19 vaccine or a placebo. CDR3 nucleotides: TGTGCCAGCAGCTTATTATTCGGGCGGGGGGCTGAATACGAGCAGTACTTC. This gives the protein CASSLLFGRGAEYEQYF.